The 18 T cell receptor beta chains given below trace back to one sample, sequenced in a study of OX40 agonist ivuxolimab in advanced cancers. Assay: immunoSEQ multiplex PCR; the TCRdb copy retains only in-frame clones and omits some. The sample shows about 69,000 clones, over 60% of them seen only once. The input for sequencing was CD4+ or CD8+ T cells sorted from blood, taken in a trial of the OX40 agonist ivuxolimab. Receptors were obtained from an adult with an advanced solid tumor such as melanoma, head and neck, liver or kidney cancer.

About this clone: At one end the junction does not follow the germline gene, possibly because of a read error. This chain links TRBV7-7 with TRBJ2-6; D is unresolved. The CDR3 spans 14 residues. Germline CDR1 and CDR2: SSHAT and FNYEAQ (reference sequence). This CDR3 is CASSPGSGANVLTF. CDR3 DNA sequence: TGTGCTAGCAGCCCGGGCTCTGGGGCCAACGTCCTGACTTTC.

This clone has just a few counts. The V and J genes are TRBV28 and TRBJ1-3, with unresolved D. CDR3 length: 13 amino acids. V was shortened by 3 bases and J by 4 bases, with 7 bases between the two germline ends. Germline CDR1 reads MDHEN; CDR2 reads SYDVKM. CDR3 in DNA: TGTGCCAGCAGTTTTGTAAGGGGAAACACCATATATTTT. Translating gives CASSFVRGNTIYF. The full variable domain, in which reference TRBV28 and TRBJ1-3 provide the parts outside the CDR3, is DVKVTQSSRYLVKRTGEKVFLECVQDMDHENMFWYRQDPGLGLRLIYFSYDVKMKEKGDIPEGYSVSREKKERFSLILESASTNQTSMYLCASSFVRGNTIYFGEGSWLTVV.

J is TRBJ2-2 and V is TRBV19, with 7 bases matching TRBD2. The CDR3 contains 15 residues. Germline V gene sequence: CDR1 LNHDA, CDR2 SQIVND (reference sequence). The trim removed 5 bases at V and 4 bases at J, leaving 7 bases unmatched. CDR3 nucleotide sequence: TGTGCCAGTAGTCTCGGCCTAGCGGTCACCGGGGAGCTGTTTTTT. Translated, it gives CASSLGLAVTGELFF.

This rearrangement joins TRBV7-9 to TRBJ1-3, with no clear D. The CDR3 consists of 11 residues. V was shortened by 6 bases and J by 8 bases, with 8 bases between the two germline ends. The germline gives CDR1 SEHNR, CDR2 FQNEAQ (reference sequence). CDR3: CASSLLDTIYF. Here the CDR3 DNA reads TGTGCCAGCAGTCTTTTGGACACCATATATTTT. The full variable domain, in which reference TRBV7-9 and TRBJ1-3 provide the parts outside the CDR3, is DTGVSQNPRHKITKRGQNVTFRCDPISEHNRLYWYRQTLGQGPEFLTYFQNEAQLEKSRLLSDRFSAERPKGSFSTLEIQRTEQGDSAMYLCASSLLDTIYFGEGSWLTVV.

The rearrangement joins TRBV18 to TRBJ2-1; the D gene could be TRBD1 or TRBD2 (5 bases each). The CDR3 runs 17 residues. Trimming stripped 3 bases from V and 5 bases from J, with 20 bases between. In germline, CDR1 is KGHSH, CDR2 LQKENI. The CDR3 region has the DNA TGTGCCAGCTCACCTGGGCTCGGGACCCGAAGGGACAATGAGCAGTTCTTC. Protein sequence: CASSPGLGTRRDNEQFF.

The chain is built from TRBV23-1 and TRBJ2-1, with no clear D. TRBV23-1 is an open reading frame, and its role is uncertain. The germline V and J ends were trimmed by 0 bases and 10 bases, with 1 base remaining between them. The CDR3 runs to 10 residues. In nucleotides, the CDR3 is TGCGCCAGCAGTCAATCCGAGCAGTTCTTC. It specifies CASSQSEQFF.

This clone was seen only a few times. The chain joins TRBV2 to TRBJ2-7; TRBD1 might be the D (5 bases). Germline V CDR1 and CDR2: SNHLY, FYNNEI. This CDR3 region has 11 residues. Trimming stripped 4 bases from V and 6 bases from J, with 7 bases between. The CDR3 nucleotides are TGTGCCAGCAGTGCAGGGCGCGAGCAGTACTTC. Protein product: CASSAGREQYF.

J is TRBJ1-1 and V is TRBV11-2, with unresolved D. V lost 6 bases, J lost 5 bases, and 13 bases lay in between. This CDR3 comprises 13 residues. Germline V gene lookup returns CDR1 SGHAT and CDR2 FQNNGV. CDR3 sequence reads: CASRSWARTEAFF. The CDR3 DNA sequence: TGTGCCAGCAGATCCTGGGCAAGAACTGAAGCTTTCTTT.

This sequence joins TRBV19 and TRBJ2-7; 7 nucleotides align to TRBD1. J gave up 2 bases and V 7 bases, and 8 bases lay outside the gene matches. The CDR3 runs to 14 residues. The germline V gene has CDR1 LNHDA and CDR2 SQIVND (reference sequence). CDR3 amino acids: CASNNRGMAYEQYF. The CDR3 DNA is TGTGCCAGTAATAACAGGGGAATGGCCTACGAGCAGTACTTC.

The rearrangement links TRBV18 to TRBJ2-5; D might be TRBD1 or TRBD2, each matching 5 bases. Germline V gene lookup returns CDR1 KGHSH and CDR2 LQKENI. Trimming left V 3 bases short and J 1 base short, with 15 bases between. The CDR3 is made up of 16 amino acids. Here the CDR3 reads CASSPRDPLAQETQYF. In DNA form, the CDR3 reads TGTGCCAGCTCACCCCGGGACCCACTGGCCCAAGAGACCCAGTACTTC.

The chain employs TRBV4-1 and TRBJ1-2, with D possibly being TRBD1 (5 bases). The CDR3 covers 15 residues. CDR1 is MGHRA, CDR2 YSYEKL, per germline. Between the trimmed V and J ends, which lost 0 bases and 8 bases, there was a span of 16 bases. CDR3 in DNA: TGCGCCAGCAGCCAAGATTGGGGCAGGGAGGGCGGCTACACCTTC. Encoded protein: CASSQDWGREGGYTF.

The chain recombines TRBV6-5 with TRBJ1-1; 7 nucleotides match TRBD1. The CDR3 runs 15 residues. The V segment lost 6 bases and the J segment 5 bases; nucleotides outside the gene matches: 12. Germline assignment: CDR1 MNHEY and CDR2 SVGAGI. The CDR3 loop reads CASRKVQGGGTEAFF. The CDR3 nucleotides read TGTGCCAGCAGGAAAGTTCAGGGGGGCGGGACTGAAGCTTTCTTT.

CDR3 loop: CASSNSGGLAYEQYF. DNA of the CDR3: TGTGCCAGCAGCAATTCAGGGGGCCTCGCGTACGAGCAGTACTTC. The chain uses TRBV5-4 and TRBJ2-7; the match to TRBD1 covers 8 bases. The CDR3 consists of 15 residues. J gave up 4 bases and V 4 bases, and 10 bases lay outside the gene matches. The germline CDR1 and CDR2 sequences are SGHNT and YYREEE (reference sequence).

The chain has TRBV7-9 and TRBJ2-3; D is uncertain. V dropped 3 bases and J dropped 3 bases, with 10 bases sitting between them. The CDR3 runs to 14 residues. CDR1 SEHNR and CDR2 FQNEAQ come from the germline V gene (reference sequence). CDR3 DNA sequence: TGTGCCAGCAGCTTTAACTACGAGACAGATACGCAGTATTTT. Amino acids: CASSFNYETDTQYF.

The rearrangement joins TRBV7-8 to TRBJ1-2, with 9 positions matching TRBD1. V shed 5 bases, J shed 8 bases, and the junction held 9 bases outside the gene matches. This CDR3 has 14 amino acids. From germline, CDR1 is SGHVS and CDR2 FQNEAQ. The CDR3 nucleotides read TGTGCCAGCAGCCCGCAACGTGACAGGGGGGGCTACACCTTC. As protein: CASSPQRDRGGYTF.

The rearrangement links TRBV2 to TRBJ2-4; D gene unclear. The CDR3 totals 14 residues. V was trimmed by 4 bases and J by 0 bases, leaving 7 bases between them. The V gene's germline CDR1 is SNHLY and CDR2 FYNNEI. CDR3 protein: CASSVELAKNIQYF. CDR3 sequence (DNA): TGTGCCAGCAGTGTGGAACTAGCCAAAAACATTCAGTACTTC. The variable domain in full, completed from reference TRBV2 and TRBJ2-4, reads EPEVTQTPSHQVTQMGQEVILRCVPISNHLYFYWYRQILGQKVEFLVSFYNNEISEKSEIFDDQFSVERPDGSNFTLKIRSTKLEDSAMYFCASSVELAKNIQYFGAGTRLSVL.

The chain has TRBV29-1 and TRBJ1-6, with D perhaps TRBD1 (5 bases). Trimming cost V 4 bases and J 5 bases, with 9 bases left between them. CDR1 and CDR2 from the germline V gene are SQVTM and ANQGSEA. This CDR3 contains 13 residues. CDR3 loop: CSVAWGDNSPLHF. DNA for the CDR3: TGCAGCGTTGCGTGGGGGGATAATTCACCCCTCCACTTT.

The chain couples TRBV5-1 to TRBJ2-7; D remains unclear. The ends were cut back, 1 base at V and 4 bases at J, with 12 bases in the middle. Germline CDR1 reads SGHRS; CDR2 reads YFSETQ. This CDR3 is built from 14 residues. CDR3 in amino acids: CASSLFGFQYEQYF. In nucleotides, the CDR3 is TGCGCCAGCAGCTTGTTCGGGTTTCAGTACGAGCAGTACTTC.